These 28 T cell receptor beta chains were sequenced from one sample in a study of T-cell reconstitution after alpha-beta-depleted transplantation in children. Preparation of the TCRbeta library used unique molecular identifiers. Each CDR3 protein is one row after TCRdb ran MiXCR on the PCR reads. The sample has about 540,000 distinct CDR3 sequences; approximately 20% are singletons. The specimen comprised PBMCs from the stem cell graft donor, sampled from the stem cell graft. The receptors were gathered from a human donor who donated a stem cell graft to a child with acute lymphoblastic leukemia.

This clonotype was seen a handful of times. The rearrangement links TRBV15 to TRBJ2-7; 8 nucleotides agree with TRBD2. The germline V gene has CDR1 LNHNV and CDR2 YYDKDF (reference sequence). Losses at the gene ends were 3 bases for V and 7 bases for J; bases not matched to a gene: 8. The CDR3 consists of 14 residues. The CDR3 spells CATSRTSAFLEQYF. CDR3 bases: TGTGCCACCAGCAGGACTAGCGCGTTCCTAGAGCAGTACTTC.

The table lists this clonotype with many counts. This chain links TRBV12-3 or TRBV12-4 with TRBJ2-3; D gene uncertain. The CDR3 contains 15 residues. V lost 1 base to trimming and J lost 0 bases, with 8 bases between them. This CDR3 is CASSLGRSSTDTQYF. DNA for the CDR3: TGTGCCAGCAGTTTAGGGCGGTCTAGCACAGATACGCAGTATTTT.

The gene calls are TRBV20-1 and TRBJ2-7; TRBD2 agrees at 7 bases. Germline V CDR1 and CDR2: DFQATT, SNEGSKA (reference sequence). The CDR3 has 13 amino acids. V shed 5 bases, J shed 2 bases, and the junction held 6 bases outside the gene matches. The CDR3 here is CSAERDLPYEQYF. CDR3 sequence (DNA): TGCAGTGCTGAGCGGGACCTCCCCTACGAGCAGTACTTC.

The CDR3 is CASSFPGVGYGYTF. CDR3 in DNA: TGTGCCAGCAGTTTCCCGGGGGTCGGCTATGGCTACACCTTC. The chain combines TRBV12-3 or TRBV12-4 with TRBJ1-2; possibly TRBD1 for D (5 bases). V was shortened by 3 bases and J by 4 bases, with 12 bases between the two germline ends. CDR3 length equals 14 residues.

The chain couples TRBV25-1 to TRBJ2-7; unclear D gene. CDR1 and CDR2 (germline): MGHDK, SYGVNS. This CDR3 is 12 amino acids long. The V and J ends lost 9 bases and 6 bases respectively, with 15 bases between them. The CDR3 here is CASTGPSTEQYF. CDR3 nucleotides: TGTGCCAGTACCGGGCCATCCACCGAGCAGTACTTC.

The rearrangement links TRBV10-1 to TRBJ2-3; D call uncertain. With 7 bases removed from V and 2 bases from J, the gap between germline ends came to 10 bases. The CDR3 length is 13 residues. The germline V gene encodes CDR1 WNHNN and CDR2 SYGVQD (reference sequence). The DNA of the CDR3 is TGCGCCAGCAACCAGCACCCCACAGATACGCAGTATTTT. Its protein is CASNQHPTDTQYF.

This clonotype appeared a few times. The chain links TRBV5-8 to TRBJ2-5; a possible D gene is TRBD2 (5 bases). V lost 0 bases, J lost 5 bases, and 14 bases lay in between. The CDR3 has 15 amino acids. Germline V gene lookup returns CDR1 SGHTS and CDR2 YDEGEE. This CDR3 is CASSLGAGSRETQYF. DNA for the CDR3: TGTGCCAGCAGCTTGGGGGCGGGCTCTCGGGAGACCCAGTACTTC.

The chain uses TRBV9 and TRBJ2-7, with 11 positions matching TRBD1. Germline V gene data show CDR1 as SGDLS and CDR2 as YYNGEE. The CDR3 has 15 amino acids. V was pared by 0 bases and J by 2 bases, with 1 base of the junction left unmatched. The DNA of the CDR3 is TGTGCCAGCAGCGTAGCGGACAGGGGGCCCTACGAGCAGTACTTC. Translation: CASSVADRGPYEQYF.

The chain combines TRBV29-1 with TRBJ1-1; D might be TRBD1 (6 bases). Per the germline V gene, CDR1 is SQVTM and CDR2 is ANQGSEA. Trimming left V 7 bases short and J 4 bases short, with 16 bases between. This CDR3 spans 13 amino acids. CDR3 residues: CSALDRLSTEAFF. In DNA, the CDR3 is TGCAGCGCTCTAGACAGGTTGAGCACTGAAGCTTTCTTT.

This clonotype was observed a handful of times. J is TRBJ2-7 and V is TRBV6-5; 7 positions agree with TRBD2. Germline CDR1 MNHEY, CDR2 SVGAGI. After removal of 3 bases from V and 10 bases from J, the junction contained 9 bases not matched to a gene. CDR3 size: 13 residues. CDR3 residues: CASSYMAGAVQYF. CDR3 nucleotide sequence: TGTGCCAGCAGTTATATGGCGGGAGCGGTCCAGTACTTC.

V and J are TRBV4-2 and TRBJ2-7; 11 bases are shared with TRBD2. The CDR3 has 16 residues. The V gene end was trimmed by 4 bases and the J gene end by 3 bases; junction bases not matched to a gene: 8. Germline V gene lookup returns CDR1 LGHNA and CDR2 YNFKEQ. CDR3 region: CASSPQGTSGIYEQYF. In nucleotides, the CDR3 is TGTGCCAGCAGCCCCCAAGGGACTAGCGGCATCTACGAGCAGTACTTC.

There are a few counts of this clonotype. This chain connects TRBV11-1 to TRBJ1-1, with D possibly being TRBD1 (5 bases). V shed 10 bases and J shed 6 bases, with 27 bases lying between them. The CDR3 covers 16 residues. The V gene's germline CDR1 is SGHAT and CDR2 FQDESV (reference sequence). CDR3 sequence: CATNTWGGENGPEAFF. In DNA form, the CDR3 reads TGTGCCACCAATACTTGGGGCGGGGAGAACGGGCCTGAAGCTTTCTTT.

This clonotype has just one count. The rearrangement joins TRBV15 to TRBJ2-1; tentatively, D is TRBD2 (6 bases). Germline V CDR1 and CDR2: LNHNV, YYDKDF (reference sequence). V dropped 8 bases and J dropped 2 bases, with 16 bases sitting between them. This CDR3 spans 15 amino acids. CDR3 nucleotides: TGTGCCACCCTGATTTGGCGGGGCACCTACAATGAGCAGTTCTTC. Translation: CATLIWRGTYNEQFF.

The chain has TRBV11-1 and TRBJ1-2; 7 nucleotides align to TRBD1. The V gene's germline CDR1 is SGHAT and CDR2 FQDESV (reference sequence). This CDR3 is built from 16 residues. The V and J ends lost 5 bases and 4 bases, in that order; junction bases with no gene match: 13. CDR3 nucleotide sequence: TGTGCCAGCAGCATCGATAGGACAGGTCTCGTCTATGGCTACACCTTC. As protein: CASSIDRTGLVYGYTF.

This clonotype was found a few times. The junction departs from the called germline gene at one end, perhaps through a read error. The chain recombines TRBV5-1 with TRBJ2-1; TRBD2 might be the D (5 bases). Germline assignment: CDR1 SGHRS and CDR2 YFSETQ. The CDR3 is made up of 14 amino acids. CDR3 sequence reads: CASSLLAFYDEQFF. The CDR3 DNA reads as TGCGCCAGCAGCCTCCTAGCTTTCTACGATGAGCAGTTCTTC.

The rearrangement joins TRBV12-3 or TRBV12-4 to TRBJ1-6; D ambiguous. The CDR3 is 15 amino acids. V lost 3 bases and J 7 bases, leaving 13 bases between the germline ends. The CDR3: CASSFGGRINSPLHF. CDR3 sequence (DNA): TGTGCCAGCAGTTTCGGCGGCAGGATCAATTCACCCCTCCACTTT.

The chain couples TRBV7-9 to TRBJ1-1, with D uncertain. In germline, CDR1 is SEHNR, CDR2 FQNEAQ (reference sequence). Deletions cut 8 bases from V and 7 bases from J, with 17 bases between. The CDR3 covers 13 residues. CDR3 nucleotides: TGTGCCAGCCTCCCTCAGAGCAAAGGTGAAGCTTTCTTT. Residues: CASLPQSKGEAFF.

V gene TRBV10-3 combines with J gene TRBJ2-7; a weak D match, TRBD1 (5 bases). This CDR3 region has 13 residues. V was shortened by 6 bases and J by 3 bases, with 12 bases between the two germline ends. In germline, CDR1 is ENHRY, CDR2 SYGVKD. The CDR3 region is CAIRKGIYYEQYF. The CDR3 DNA is TGTGCCATCAGAAAGGGGATTTACTACGAGCAGTACTTC.

The rearrangement joins TRBV20-1 to TRBJ2-7, with D tentatively TRBD2 (6 bases). The germline V gene encodes CDR1 DFQATT and CDR2 SNEGSKA (reference sequence). There are 16 residues in the CDR3. V lost 0 bases and J 4 bases, leaving 19 bases between the germline ends. The CDR3 spells CSARDRGASQPYEQYF. CDR3 DNA sequence: TGCAGTGCTAGAGATCGCGGGGCTAGTCAACCTTACGAGCAGTACTTC.

This rearrangement joins TRBV29-1 to TRBJ2-1, with D perhaps matching TRBD1 (5 bases). CDR3 size: 13 residues. CDR1 and CDR2 (germline): SQVTM, ANQGSEA. Between the trimmed V and J ends, which lost 6 bases and 0 bases, there was a span of 9 bases. The CDR3 DNA is TGCAGCGTCAGACAGAGCTCCTACAATGAGCAGTTCTTC. This translates into CSVRQSSYNEQFF.

Points on this clonotype: A read error is possible here, since a much larger clone lies one base away. The rearrangement joins TRBV10-3 to TRBJ2-1; D is unresolved. The CDR3 contains 16 residues. CDR1 is ENHRY and CDR2 is SYGVKD in the germline V gene. Trimming cost V 0 bases and J 0 bases, with 9 bases left between them. CDR3 nucleotides: TGTGCCATCAGTGAGTCTGCCCCTAGCTCCTACAATGAGCAGTTCTTC. It is translated as CAISESAPSSYNEQFF.

In this sample, this clonotype turned up a few times. The J gene is TRBJ2-2, the V gene TRBV6-5, with D unclear. Per the germline V gene, CDR1 is MNHEY and CDR2 is SVGAGI. Trimming removed 3 bases at V and 8 bases at J, with 7 bases between. The CDR3 spans 12 residues. CDR3 DNA: TGTGCCAGCAGTTATAATGGGGGGGAGCTGTTTTTT. It specifies CASSYNGGELFF.

The chain uses TRBV5-8 and TRBJ2-1; 11 bases align to TRBD2. The CDR3 extends over 16 amino acids. J was trimmed by 8 bases and V by 0 bases; bases with no gene match: 7. Per germline, CDR1 SGHTS and CDR2 YDEGEE. This CDR3 reads CASSLGLAGTGDEQFF. The CDR3, as DNA: TGTGCCAGCAGCTTGGGACTAGCGGGAACTGGAGATGAGCAGTTCTTC.

This clonotype was found a few times. The chain links TRBV29-1 to TRBJ2-7; D ambiguous. Trimming pared 5 bases from V and 3 bases from J, leaving 8 bases between. The CDR3 extends over 11 amino acids. In germline, CDR1 is SQVTM, CDR2 ANQGSEA. CDR3 nucleotide sequence: TGCAGCGTTTTTGCCGTCTACGAGCAGTACTTC. Translation: CSVFAVYEQYF.

This clonotype was counted between two and nine times. The chain employs TRBV9 and TRBJ2-1; 8 bases map to TRBD1. CDR1 SGDLS and CDR2 YYNGEE come from the germline V gene. The trim removed 3 bases at V and 8 bases at J, leaving 7 bases unmatched. This CDR3 has 14 residues. CDR3 bases: TGTGCCAGCAGCGGGGACAGGATCCTTGATGAGCAGTTCTTC. Its protein product is CASSGDRILDEQFF.

The gene calls are TRBV18 and TRBJ1-2; D is uncertain. The ends were cut back, 0 bases at V and 8 bases at J, with 13 bases in the middle. CDR3 size: 14 residues. In germline, CDR1 is KGHSH, CDR2 LQKENI. The CDR3 here is CASSPPLGSEGYTF. The CDR3 region has the DNA TGTGCCAGCTCACCACCGTTGGGGTCTGAGGGCTACACCTTC. Full variable domain (missing parts from reference TRBV18 and TRBJ1-2): NAGVMQNPRHLVRRRGQEARLRCSPMKGHSHVYWYRQLPEEGLKFMVYLQKENIIDESGMPKERFSAEFPKEGPSILRIQQVVRGDSAAYFCASSPPLGSEGYTFGSGTRLTVV.

The chain couples TRBV7-2 to TRBJ1-5, with TRBD1 matching over 7 bases. J was trimmed by 5 bases and V by 5 bases; bases with no gene match: 12. Germline V gene sequence: CDR1 SGHTA, CDR2 FQGNSA. The CDR3 has 16 residues. The CDR3 spells CASSRALDRAHQPQHF. Here the CDR3 DNA reads TGTGCCAGCAGCCGAGCGCTCGACAGGGCTCATCAGCCCCAGCATTTT. Full variable domain (missing parts from reference TRBV7-2 and TRBJ1-5): GAGVSQSPSNKVTEKGKDVELRCDPISGHTALYWYRQSLGQGLEFLIYFQGNSAPDKSGLPSDRFSAERTGGSVSTLTIQRTQQEDSAVYLCASSRALDRAHQPQHFGDGTRLSIL.

In this sample, this clonotype turned up a few times. The chain recombines TRBV19 with TRBJ1-1; 7 nucleotides align to TRBD1. Trimming at V came to 7 bases and at J to 11 bases, leaving 16 bases not matched to a gene. From germline, CDR1 is LNHDA and CDR2 SQIVND (reference sequence). The CDR3 is 14 residues long. CDR3 sequence (DNA): TGTGCCAGTACCATCAGGGGGGGTGAAGAGGGGGCTTTCTTT. Translated, it gives CASTIRGGEEGAFF.